The source of this T cell receptor (beta chain) is a study of PD-1 blockade in classical Hodgkin lymphoma. V was clipped by 8 bases and J by 4 bases, with 14 bases between them. The CDR3 contains 13 residues. Germline V CDR1 and CDR2: LNHDA, SQIVND (reference sequence). Produced via immunoSEQ multiplex PCR; TCRdb's table is partial and in-frame only. The data contain approximately 11,000 clones, about 80% of them seen just once; the ten biggest clones take up about 9.4%. This clone was seen just once. Each patient relapsed following autologous stem cell transplantation, and prior brentuximab vedotin exposure differed.

The V and J genes are TRBV19 and TRBJ1-1, with a weak D call TRBD1 (6 bases). The clonotype comes from a human donor with classical Hodgkin lymphoma. Here the sequenced sample was peripheral blood mononuclear cells (PBMCs), taken at baseline. CDR3 nucleotide sequence: TGTGCCAGTCGCAAGGGGGGGGGCACTGAAGCTTTCTTT. Translating it yields CASRKGGGTEAFF.